This T cell receptor (beta chain) was sequenced for a study of blood T cell repertoires in COVID-19. The wider study: T cells, B-cell-depleted T cells, or PBMCs supplied cDNA or gDNA.

Trimming shortened V by 6 bases and J by 3 bases, and 17 bases separated the two germline ends. This CDR3 region has 15 residues. Germline-derived CDR1 and CDR2 are MNHEY and SMNVEV (reference sequence). Sequenced by immunoSEQ multiplex PCR; TCRdb stores in-frame clones only, minus some. The table shows around 63,000 clones, with around 91% occurring only once. This sequence joins TRBV27 and TRBJ1-2; D may be TRBD1 (6 bases). The sequence came from a woman in her sixties with COVID-19, enrolled during active disease. Specimen: peripheral blood. The CDR3 loop reads CASRKLREGDYGYTF. As DNA, the CDR3 is TGTGCCAGCAGAAAACTCAGGGAGGGGGACTATGGCTACACCTTC.